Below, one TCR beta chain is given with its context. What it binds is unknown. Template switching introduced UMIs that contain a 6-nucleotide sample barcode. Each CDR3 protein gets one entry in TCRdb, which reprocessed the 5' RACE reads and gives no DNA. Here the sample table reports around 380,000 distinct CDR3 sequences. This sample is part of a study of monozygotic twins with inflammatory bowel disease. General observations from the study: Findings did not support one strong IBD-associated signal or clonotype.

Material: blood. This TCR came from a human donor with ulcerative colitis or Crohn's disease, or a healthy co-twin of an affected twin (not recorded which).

The CDR3 here is CASRSERGGNSPLHF. This chain uses TRBV27 with TRBJ1-6. The germline V gene encodes CDR1 MNHEY and CDR2 SMNVEV (reference sequence). The CDR3 is 15 amino acids.